The entry below gives a single T cell receptor beta chain sequence along with its context. Only one count was recorded for this clone. Its recognized antigen is unknown. No much larger clone exists at a distance of one base, and base qualities are not known. The sample belongs to a study of blood T cell repertoires in COVID-19 (TCRdb year 2020). Regarding the study in general: Samples covering the acute and convalescent phases of COVID-19 were provided by collaborators in the United States, Italy and Spain. Deeply sampled blood TCRbeta repertoires from subjects exposed to, actively infected with, or recovered from COVID-19 were included in the dataset. The sample metadata nearly always contained a de-identified subject ID, COVID-19 status, age in years and sex. A freely available public database, intended as a resource for researchers studying the immune response to SARS-CoV-2, is where the repertoires were released. The samples were drawn from two sources: the first 160 participants of the ongoing ImmuneRACE study, and 950 to 1,500 subjects contributed by 6 global collaborators. The prospective study material was composed of cDNA or gDNA derived from T cells, B-cell-depleted T cells, or PBMCs. HLA class I and class II types, where available, came from metadata supplied by the sample provider rather than from assay-based typing. General findings and caveats noted by the study authors: How much clinical and demographic metadata was included differed by source and by participant, and the metadata was provided uncurated.

The immunoSEQ Assay, a bias-controlled multiplex PCR, was used to amplify TCRbeta CDR3 regions from genomic DNA. Concerning the study's data processing: Nucleated cell counts per sample were estimated from amplification of reference gene primers within the assay. Sequence reads were collapsed and filtered to measure the absolute abundance of every unique TCRbeta CDR3 rearrangement. For each sample, productive Simpson clonality was calculated as the square root of Simpson's diversity index across productive rearrangements. Drawn from immuneACCESS, this table holds only the in-frame rearrangements with V and J called that TCRdb kept. Clones are partly lost; checked studies trace under half to an unresolved V gene and leave the rest unexplained. Clonal size and the V and J genes are those of that table, whereas D and trimming came from the DNA. Recorded for this sample are roughly 15,000 clones; around 77% of them occurred a single time. More than 12% of the sample comes from the top ten.

Trimming takes 7 bases off V and 5 bases off J; junction bases not matched to a gene: 11. CDR1 and CDR2 are drawn from the germline V gene: SQVTM, ANQGSEA. The CDR3 goes from the cysteine to the phenylalanine over 14 residues. Kept here is only the CDR3 DNA, which spans 42 bases and is read in frame from base 1. Each collaborating institution followed its own protocols to collect whole blood in K2EDTA tubes. For TCRbeta analysis, collaborators shipped samples in one of three forms: frozen whole blood, isolated PBMCs, or DNA extracted from either of those sample types. The sequencing input was peripheral blood. The chain was built from TRBV29-1 and TRBJ2-3, with 8 junctional bases fitting TRBD2. This TCR came from a human donor in a cohort sampled during active COVID-19. The nucleotide sequence is TGCAGCGCCTACGGGGGGGCCGAGGGAGATACGCAGTATTTT. This is translated as CSAYGGAEGDTQYF.